Shown below are 26 T cell receptor beta chains from a single sample sequenced in a study of T cells after yellow fever vaccination. TCRdb used MiXCR to reprocess the 5' RACE reads, holding one entry per CDR3 protein. In the table there are a few hundred thousand distinct CDR3 sequences, around 3.6% of which are singletons. The starting material was PBMCs, obtained on the day of the yellow fever booster vaccination. The receptors derive from a man aged 18 to 35 who received the YFV17D yellow fever vaccine.

This clonotype was seen repeatedly, ten times or more. The V call is TRBV25-1, the J call TRBJ2-2; D tentatively reads TRBD1 or TRBD2 (5 bases each). This CDR3 comprises 13 residues. Germline V gene sequence: CDR1 MGHDK, CDR2 SYGVNS. V was cut by 1 base and J by 7 bases, with 7 bases left in between. CDR3 amino acids: CASSESGGGELFF. The CDR3, as DNA: TGTGCCAGCAGTGAATCTGGGGGCGGGGAGCTGTTTTTT.

This clonotype came up many times. The J gene is TRBJ1-2, the V gene TRBV28, with 10 bases identical to TRBD1. V trimming: 6 bases; J trimming: 6 bases; junction bases outside the gene matches: 16. The CDR3 has 17 residues. CDR1 and CDR2 from the germline V gene are MDHEN and SYDVKM. CDR3 residues: CASRQAGTGVLGHGYTF. CDR3 DNA sequence: TGTGCCAGCAGACAGGCCGGGACAGGGGTTTTGGGACATGGCTACACCTTC.

This clonotype was found many times. V gene TRBV20-1 combines with J gene TRBJ1-5; no firm D call. The germline V gene has CDR1 DFQATT and CDR2 SNEGSKA (reference sequence). Trimming stripped 0 bases from V and 4 bases from J, with 16 bases between. CDR3 length: 16 amino acids. The CDR3 region has the DNA TGCAGTGCTAGAGATCAATCCAGAGACCCGAATCAGCCCCAGCATTTT. Protein: CSARDQSRDPNQPQHF.

This clonotype occurred many times. The chain's CDR3 is CSASRQGGGYTF. The DNA of the CDR3 is TGCAGTGCTAGCCGACAGGGGGGTGGCTACACCTTC. This chain uses TRBV20-1 with TRBJ1-2; TRBD1 matches at 9 bases. The CDR3 is 12 amino acids. Unmatched junction bases numbered 3, after V lost 3 bases and J lost 7 bases. Germline V lookup: CDR1 DFQATT, CDR2 SNEGSKA (reference sequence).

This clonotype was observed many times. V is TRBV7-9 and J is TRBJ2-3; D is unresolved. CDR3 length: 15 residues. Looked up from germline, CDR1 is SEHNR and CDR2 is FQNEAQ (reference sequence). V shed 2 bases and J shed 6 bases, with 15 bases lying between them. Written as DNA, the CDR3 is TGTGCCAGCAGCTTACTGTCGGAGCGCGTGGATACGCAGTATTTT. Its protein product is CASSLLSERVDTQYF.

The V call is TRBV5-1, the J call TRBJ1-1; the D gene is possibly TRBD1 (5 bases). V was cut by 4 bases and J by 3 bases, with 16 bases left in between. The CDR3 totals 15 residues. Germline V gene lookup returns CDR1 SGHRS and CDR2 YFSETQ. Here the CDR3 DNA reads TGCGCCAGCAGCCGCACCCCCGGGACTGACACTGAAGCTTTCTTT. Protein sequence: CASSRTPGTDTEAFF.

This clonotype has at least ten counts. The chain recombines TRBV12-3 or TRBV12-4 with TRBJ2-5; possibly TRBD1 for D (6 bases). Trimming left V 6 bases short and J 3 bases short, with 11 bases between. The CDR3 is 13 residues long. CDR3 sequence: CASSLQGEETQYF. The CDR3 DNA is TGTGCCAGCAGCTTACAGGGAGAAGAGACCCAGTACTTC.

This clonotype has only a few counts. The chain recombines TRBV7-2 with TRBJ1-2; D unclear. This CDR3 is 14 amino acids long. V lost 2 bases and J 3 bases, leaving 10 bases between the germline ends. Germline CDR1 is SGHTA and CDR2 is FQGNSA. CDR3 bases: TGTGCCAGCAGCTTATTCGGGCTTGACTATGGCTACACCTTC. It encodes CASSLFGLDYGYTF.

In its sample, this clonotype was seen many times. The chain couples TRBV9 to TRBJ1-5; D not certain. V was pared by 3 bases and J by 1 base, with 8 bases between. This CDR3 contains 14 residues. Germline values: CDR1 SGDLS, CDR2 YYNGEE. CDR3 sequence reads: CASSAPPSNQPQHF. As DNA, the CDR3 is TGTGCCAGCAGCGCCCCCCCAAGCAATCAGCCCCAGCATTTT. The variable domain in full, completed from reference TRBV9 and TRBJ1-5, reads DSGVTQTPKHLITATGQRVTLRCSPRSGDLSVYWYQQSLDQGLQFLIQYYNGEERAKGNILERFSAQQFPDLHSELNLSSLELGDSALYFCASSAPPSNQPQHFGDGTRLSIL.

This clonotype came up many times. The CDR3 region is CASSLLGMSRTGELFF. The CDR3 DNA reads TGTGCCAGCAGCTTGCTAGGGATGTCGAGGACCGGGGAGCTGTTTTTT. V is TRBV5-6 and J is TRBJ2-2; D is uncertain. This CDR3 has 16 residues. The V gene lost 1 base and the J gene lost 5 bases, with 15 bases spanning the gap. Germline-derived CDR1 and CDR2 are SGHDT and YYEEEE.

For this clonotype: A read error may explain this, as a much larger clone is one base away. The chain employs TRBV5-1 and TRBJ1-6; 8 positions match TRBD1. The CDR3 is 15 residues long. Germline-derived CDR1 and CDR2 are SGHRS and YFSETQ. The CDR3 sequence: CASGLQGASISPLHF. Here the CDR3 DNA reads TGCGCCAGCGGCTTGCAGGGGGCCTCAATTTCACCCCTCCACTTT. Together with reference TRBV5-1 and TRBJ1-6, the CDR3 gives the full variable domain: KAGVTQTPRYLIKTRGQQVTLSCSPISGHRSVSWYQQTPGQGLQFLFEYFSETQRNKGNFPGRFSGRQFSNSRSEMNVSTLELGDSALYLCASGLQGASISPLHFGNGTRLTVT.

This clonotype showed up many times. V usage is TRBV2 and J usage is TRBJ2-3; no definite D call. This CDR3 is built from 15 residues. V shed 6 bases and J shed 0 bases, with 13 bases lying between them. Per germline, CDR1 SNHLY and CDR2 FYNNEI. CDR3: CASRATSDSTDTQYF. In nucleotides, the CDR3 is TGTGCCAGCAGGGCTACGTCGGATAGCACAGATACGCAGTATTTT. The variable domain in full, with the rest retrieved from reference TRBV2 and TRBJ2-3, is EPEVTQTPSHQVTQMGQEVILRCVPISNHLYFYWYRQILGQKVEFLVSFYNNEISEKSEIFDDQFSVERPDGSNFTLKIRSTKLEDSAMYFCASRATSDSTDTQYFGPGTRLTVL.

This clonotype was seen repeatedly, ten times or more. The chain joins TRBV3-1 to TRBJ2-2; D remains unclear. The germline V gene has CDR1 LGHDT and CDR2 YNNKEL (reference sequence). Between the trimmed V and J ends, which lost 9 bases and 4 bases, there was a span of 12 bases. This CDR3 has 13 residues. As DNA, the CDR3 is TGTGCCAGTTTCCACCGCCCCACCGGGGAGCTGTTTTTT. Its translation: CASFHRPTGELFF.

This clonotype has ten or more counts. The rearrangement uses TRBV27 and TRBJ2-7; TRBD1 agrees at 10 bases. This CDR3 region has 15 residues. After removal of 3 bases from V and 5 bases from J, the junction contained 7 bases not matched to a gene. CDR1 and CDR2 from the germline V gene are MNHEY and SMNVEV (reference sequence). Written as DNA, the CDR3 is TGTGCCAGCAGTTTGTCCGGGACAGGGGATCACGAGCAGTACTTC. This gives the protein CASSLSGTGDHEQYF.

This rearrangement joins TRBV7-9 to TRBJ2-3, with TRBD1 matching 9 bases. Germline V gene data show CDR1 as SEHNR and CDR2 as FQNEAQ (reference sequence). Trimming took 4 bases from V and 4 from J; bases not matched to a gene: 6. The CDR3 spans 15 residues. The CDR3: CASSSYRGLADTQYF. The CDR3 DNA reads as TGTGCCAGCAGCTCCTACAGGGGGCTAGCAGATACGCAGTATTTT.

The chain has TRBV4-1 and TRBJ1-4; no clear D gene. The germline V and J ends were trimmed by 0 bases and 13 bases, with 9 bases remaining between them. The length of the CDR3 is 12 residues. Germline CDR1 is MGHRA and CDR2 is YSYEKL. The CDR3 loop reads CASSQDAGRLFF. CDR3 nucleotide sequence: TGCGCCAGCAGCCAAGACGCGGGGAGACTGTTTTTT.

Ten or more counts support this clonotype. The CDR3 bases are TGTGCCAGCAGCTCGGCCAGGGGCAGCAGGTACGAGCAGTACTTC. This gives the protein CASSSARGSRYEQYF. The rearrangement uses TRBV7-2 and TRBJ2-7; possibly TRBD1 for D (6 bases). Trimming cost V 4 bases and J 4 bases, with 17 bases left between them. Germline assignment: CDR1 SGHTA and CDR2 FQGNSA. CDR3 length: 15 amino acids.

This clonotype was detected only a few times. The chain recombines TRBV6-6 with TRBJ2-3; no clear D. The V end lost 8 bases, the J end lost 7 bases, and 22 bases lay between the germline ends. CDR1 is MNHNY, CDR2 SVGAGI, per germline (reference sequence). The length of the CDR3 is 15 residues. The CDR3 DNA reads TGTGCCAGCTCCTACCGTGGGCGTACGAGCTATACGCAGTATTTT. This translates into CASSYRGRTSYTQYF.

This clonotype showed up just a few times. This chain uses TRBV7-2 with TRBJ1-2, with 7 bases fitting TRBD1. Trimming took 5 bases from V and 7 from J; bases not matched to a gene: 13. Germline CDR1 SGHTA, CDR2 FQGNSA. This CDR3 comprises 15 residues. Here the CDR3 DNA reads TGTGCCAGCAGCGAGACAGGGACTAACGGACTTGGCTACACCTTC. It specifies CASSETGTNGLGYTF.

This clonotype occurred many times. The chain has TRBV9 and TRBJ2-5, with 8 bases lining up with TRBD2. This CDR3 spans 14 amino acids. Losses at the gene ends were 4 bases for V and 5 bases for J; bases not matched to a gene: 7. Germline values: CDR1 SGDLS, CDR2 YYNGEE. The DNA of the CDR3 is TGTGCCAGCAGCACGGGACTAGGAGAGGAGACCCAGTACTTC. As protein: CASSTGLGEETQYF.

The CDR3 loop is CASSLDRVREKLFF. The DNA for the CDR3 is TGTGCCAGCAGCCTGGACAGGGTTCGGGAAAAACTGTTTTTT. V and J are TRBV7-2 and TRBJ1-4; 8 nucleotides agree with TRBD1. The V gene's germline CDR1 is SGHTA and CDR2 FQGNSA. This CDR3 comprises 14 residues. V lost 5 bases and J lost 8; bases outside the gene matches: 7.

The chain couples TRBV4-1 to TRBJ2-7; 7 bases map to TRBD1. V was pared by 3 bases and J by 2 bases, with 4 bases of the junction left unmatched. The CDR3 spans 14 residues. Germline CDR1 is MGHRA and CDR2 is YSYEKL. The CDR3 region has the DNA TGCGCCAGCAGCCAGCCCGGGACAGCCTACGAGCAGTACTTC. It codes for CASSQPGTAYEQYF.

The chain carries TRBV6-5 and TRBJ2-5, with D perhaps matching TRBD1 (5 bases). CDR1 and CDR2 from the germline V gene are MNHEY and SVGAGI. V was shortened by 2 bases and J by 3 bases, with 7 bases between the two germline ends. The CDR3 is 13 residues long. The CDR3 DNA reads as TGTGCCAGCAGTTACAGACAGAAAGAGACCCAGTACTTC. Protein: CASSYRQKETQYF.

This clonotype was seen a handful of times. The J gene is TRBJ2-2, the V gene TRBV19, with 9 bases lining up with TRBD1. Unmatched junction bases numbered 4, after V lost 5 bases and J lost 3 bases. This CDR3 has 15 amino acids. CDR1 and CDR2 (germline): LNHDA, SQIVND (reference sequence). The chain's CDR3 is CASSFWTGDTGELFF. As DNA, the CDR3 is TGTGCCAGTAGTTTCTGGACAGGGGACACCGGGGAGCTGTTTTTT.

In this sample, this clonotype turned up many times. The chain joins TRBV20-1 to TRBJ1-3, with 8 bases lining up with TRBD1. The germline V gene encodes CDR1 DFQATT and CDR2 SNEGSKA (reference sequence). This CDR3 region has 16 residues. The V and J ends lost 1 base and 4 bases, in that order; junction bases with no gene match: 9. In nucleotides, the CDR3 is TGCAGTGCTAGAGTGAACAGGGGGAGCTTCGGAAACACCATATATTTT. Its translation: CSARVNRGSFGNTIYF.

The chain links TRBV29-1 to TRBJ1-2; D is possibly TRBD1 (5 bases). Trimming took 7 bases from V and 2 from J, leaving 8 bases between them. CDR3 size: 11 residues. Germline V gene sequence: CDR1 SQVTM, CDR2 ANQGSEA. The CDR3 loop reads CSGGHNYGYTF. In nucleotides, the CDR3 is TGCAGCGGCGGACACAACTATGGCTACACCTTC.